Sequencing of this TCR beta chain was carried out in a study of early T cells in non-severe SARS-CoV-2 infection. About the study: Bulk RNA from unsorted whole blood was sequenced; chains were unpaired. Study-level findings and limits: Matches to VDJdb favored anti-spike CD8 responses and missed private and CD4 specificities.

In this sample, this clonotype turned up a few times. Its antigen is as yet unknown. The V gene's germline CDR1 is MNHEY and CDR2 SVGEGT. The CDR3 sequence is 13 residues long. Trimming took 11 bases from V and 0 from J; bases not matched to a gene: 7. Unique molecular identifier tags were affixed to discrete cDNA molecules. TCRdb recomputed calls from the 5' RACE reads with MiXCR, one row per CDR3 protein. Among roughly 46,000 distinct CDR3 sequences listed, roughly 7.1% were seen once. The J gene is TRBJ2-7, the V gene TRBV6-2 or TRBV6-3; 7 positions match TRBD2. The origin of this receptor is an adult who was a healthcare worker with PCR-confirmed SARS-CoV-2 infection or an uninfected control (not recorded which). Material: whole blood. The DNA of the CDR3 is TGTGCCCACCAGCGGGGATCCTCCTACGAGCAGTACTTC. Amino acids: CAHQRGSSYEQYF.